This entry is about one TCR beta chain. What it binds is unknown. The read falls 3 residues short of the CDR3 end, and the missing part is taken from the germline J gene. This record comes from a study of T cells in women clearing cervical HPV infection. Study-wide context: Women with histologically confirmed HPV16-related CIN3 or worse, 2 with invasive cancer, served as cases. Findings of the study overall: Controls had more TRBV6-7 (0.16%) than cases (about 0.11%).

Dot-blot hybridization genotyped cervical HPV amplified with MY09/MY11 PCR. With 4 bases clipped from V and 9 bases from J, the junction kept 8 bases outside the gene matches. From germline, CDR1 is SGHRS and CDR2 YFSETQ. This CDR3 is 15 amino acids long. TCRdb's table, derived via immunoSEQ multiplex PCR, lists solely in-frame clones and lacks some. This sample's table reports roughly 42,000 clones. This chain connects TRBV5-1 to TRBJ1-6; TRBD1 agrees at 9 bases. The sample comprised blood buffy coat. This TCR derives from a woman aged 18 to 69 with a cervical HPV16 infection that either progressed to CIN3+ or cleared (not recorded which). The CDR3: CASSPGQGLGSPLHF. The sequenced CDR3 bases are TGCGCCAGCAGCCCCGGACAGGGGCTTGGTTCACCC.